This T cell receptor (beta chain) is drawn from a study of blood T cells in healthy people across ages. Findings of the study overall: Both higher diversity and more naive CD4+ cells marked long-lived donors when set against aged donors. Researchers deemed the diversity estimates from one million T cells underestimates.

Through a sample-barcoded 5' primer and a J-beta primer mix, a second PCR was run for about 6 to 12 cycles. MiXCR, applied by TCRdb to the 5' RACE reads, yields one record per CDR3 protein. The sample holds about 680,000 distinct CDR3 sequences, 45% to 50% seen once. This CDR3 is built from 11 residues. Germline assignment: CDR1 SQVTM and CDR2 ANQGSEA. Trimming removed 4 bases from V and 4 bases from J, with 8 bases in between. Roughly 9.2 milliliters was the volume of peripheral blood drawn from each donor. Remarks on this clonotype: The target antigen is unknown.

The chain combines TRBV29-1 with TRBJ2-7; a possible D gene is TRBD2 (5 bases). Sequenced sample: blood. The receptor was derived from a woman between 55 and 75 years old in good health. CDR3 coding DNA: TGCAGCGTTGGGGAGAGTTACGAGCAGTACTTC. This translates into CSVGESYEQYF.